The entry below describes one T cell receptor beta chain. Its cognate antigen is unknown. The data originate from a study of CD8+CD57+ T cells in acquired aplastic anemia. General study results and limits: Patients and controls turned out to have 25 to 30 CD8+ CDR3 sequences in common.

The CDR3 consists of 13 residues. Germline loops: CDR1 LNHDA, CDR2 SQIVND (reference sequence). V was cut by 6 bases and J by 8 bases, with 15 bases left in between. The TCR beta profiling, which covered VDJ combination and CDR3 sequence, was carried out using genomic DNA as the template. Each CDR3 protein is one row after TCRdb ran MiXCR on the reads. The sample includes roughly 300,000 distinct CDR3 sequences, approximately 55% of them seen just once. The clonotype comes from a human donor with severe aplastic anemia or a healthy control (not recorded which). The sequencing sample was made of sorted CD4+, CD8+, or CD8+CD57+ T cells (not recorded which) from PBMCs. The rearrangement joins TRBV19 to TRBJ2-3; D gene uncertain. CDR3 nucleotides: TGTGCCAGTAGCTTAAGTGGCTCTGGTACGCAGTATTTT. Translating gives CASSLSGSGTQYF.